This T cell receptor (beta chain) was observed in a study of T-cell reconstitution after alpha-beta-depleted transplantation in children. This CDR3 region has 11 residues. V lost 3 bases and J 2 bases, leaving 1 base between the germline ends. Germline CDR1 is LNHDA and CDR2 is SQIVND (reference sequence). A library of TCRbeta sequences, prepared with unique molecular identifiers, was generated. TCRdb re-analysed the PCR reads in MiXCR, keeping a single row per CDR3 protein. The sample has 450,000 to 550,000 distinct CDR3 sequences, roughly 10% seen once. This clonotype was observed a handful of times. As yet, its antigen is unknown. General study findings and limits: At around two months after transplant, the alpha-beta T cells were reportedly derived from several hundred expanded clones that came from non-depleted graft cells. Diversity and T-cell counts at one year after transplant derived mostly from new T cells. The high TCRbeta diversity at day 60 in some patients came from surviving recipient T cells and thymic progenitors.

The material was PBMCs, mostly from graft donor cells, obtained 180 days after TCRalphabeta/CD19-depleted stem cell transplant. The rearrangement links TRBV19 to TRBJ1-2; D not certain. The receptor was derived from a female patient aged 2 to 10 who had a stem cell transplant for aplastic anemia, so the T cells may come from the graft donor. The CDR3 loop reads CASSMNYGYTF. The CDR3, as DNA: TGTGCCAGTAGTATGAACTATGGCTACACCTTC.